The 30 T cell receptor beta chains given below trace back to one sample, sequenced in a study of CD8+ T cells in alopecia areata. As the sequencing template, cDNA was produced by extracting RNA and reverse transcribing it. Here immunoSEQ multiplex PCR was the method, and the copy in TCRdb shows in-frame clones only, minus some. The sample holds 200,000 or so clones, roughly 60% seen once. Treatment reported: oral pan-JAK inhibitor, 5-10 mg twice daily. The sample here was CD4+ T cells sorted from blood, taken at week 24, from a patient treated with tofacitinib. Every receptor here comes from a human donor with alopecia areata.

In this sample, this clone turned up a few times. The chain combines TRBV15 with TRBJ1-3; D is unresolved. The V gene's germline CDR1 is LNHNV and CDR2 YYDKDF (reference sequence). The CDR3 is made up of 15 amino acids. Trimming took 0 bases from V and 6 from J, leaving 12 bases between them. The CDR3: CATSRDYSGLNTIYF. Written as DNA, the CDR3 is TGTGCCACCAGCAGAGATTATTCGGGATTAAACACCATATATTTT.

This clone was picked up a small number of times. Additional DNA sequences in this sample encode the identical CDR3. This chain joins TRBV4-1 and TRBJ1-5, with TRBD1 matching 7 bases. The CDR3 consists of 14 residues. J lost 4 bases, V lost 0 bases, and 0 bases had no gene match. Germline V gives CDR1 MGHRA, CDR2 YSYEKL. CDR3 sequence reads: CASSQDRGNQPQHF. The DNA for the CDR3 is TGCGCCAGCAGCCAAGACAGGGGGAATCAGCCCCAGCATTTT.

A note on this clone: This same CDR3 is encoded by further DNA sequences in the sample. The CDR3 protein is CSVGQGSQETQYF. As DNA, the CDR3 is TGCAGCGTTGGACAGGGATCGCAAGAGACCCAGTACTTC. This chain connects TRBV29-1 to TRBJ2-5; 7 positions match TRBD1. Losses at the gene ends were 4 bases for V and 2 bases for J; bases not matched to a gene: 4. Per germline, CDR1 SQVTM and CDR2 ANQGSEA. The CDR3 spans 13 residues.

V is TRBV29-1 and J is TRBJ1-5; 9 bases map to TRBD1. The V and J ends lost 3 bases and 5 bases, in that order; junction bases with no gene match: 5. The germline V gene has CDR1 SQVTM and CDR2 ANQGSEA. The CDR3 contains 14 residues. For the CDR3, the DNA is TGCAGCGTTGAGGGACAGGGCCCCGATCAGCCCCAGCATTTT. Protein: CSVEGQGPDQPQHF.

The CDR3 sequence is CASSLDLAGGRRETQYF. CDR3 sequence (DNA): TGTGCCAGCAGCTTAGACCTAGCGGGGGGCCGCCGAGAGACCCAGTACTTC. The chain uses TRBV7-2 and TRBJ2-5; 11 bases are a match to TRBD2. The CDR3 length is 17 residues. CDR1 and CDR2 (germline): SGHTA, FQGNSA. V lost 1 base and J lost 4; bases outside the gene matches: 8.

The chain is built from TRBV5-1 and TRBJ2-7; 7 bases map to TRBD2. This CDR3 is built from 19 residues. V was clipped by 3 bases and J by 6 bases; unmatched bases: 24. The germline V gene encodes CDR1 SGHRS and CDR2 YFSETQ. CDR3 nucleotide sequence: TGCGCCAGCAGCTGGAATCCATCAGGTTTAACGGGAGGATTTATCGAGCAGTACTTC. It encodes CASSWNPSGLTGGFIEQYF.

The CDR3: CASSSGWGGEQFF. As DNA, the CDR3 is TGTGCCAGCAGCTCAGGATGGGGGGGTGAGCAGTTCTTC. The rearrangement uses TRBV7-2 and TRBJ2-1; 7 positions match TRBD2. The germline CDR1 and CDR2 sequences are SGHTA and FQGNSA. This CDR3 is 13 amino acids long. V dropped 4 bases and J dropped 9; count of bases not matched to a gene: 6.

This chain's CDR3 is CASSPVGSSYEQYF. The CDR3 nucleotides read TGTGCCAGCTCACCCGTCGGGAGCTCCTACGAGCAGTACTTC. The rearrangement joins TRBV18 to TRBJ2-7, with a possible D match to TRBD2 (6 bases). In germline, CDR1 is KGHSH, CDR2 LQKENI. CDR3 size: 14 residues. V lost 3 bases and J lost 0, with 9 bases in between.

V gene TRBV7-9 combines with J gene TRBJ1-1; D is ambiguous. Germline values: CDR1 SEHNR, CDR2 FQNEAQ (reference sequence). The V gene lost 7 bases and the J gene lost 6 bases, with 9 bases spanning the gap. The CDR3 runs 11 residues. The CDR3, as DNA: TGTGCCAGCATAGGTGGACCTGAAGCTTTCTTT. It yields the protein CASIGGPEAFF.

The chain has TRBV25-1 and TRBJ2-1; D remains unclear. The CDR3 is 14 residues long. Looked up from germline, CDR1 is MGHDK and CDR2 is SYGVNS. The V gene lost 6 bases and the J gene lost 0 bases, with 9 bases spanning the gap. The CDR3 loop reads CASSSSGSYNEQFF. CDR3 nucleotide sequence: TGTGCCAGCAGCTCCTCGGGCTCCTACAATGAGCAGTTCTTC.

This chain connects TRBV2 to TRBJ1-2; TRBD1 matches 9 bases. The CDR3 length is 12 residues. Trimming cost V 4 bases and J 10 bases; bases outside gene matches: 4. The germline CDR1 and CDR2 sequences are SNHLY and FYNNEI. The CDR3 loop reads CASSADRGDYTF. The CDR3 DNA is TGTGCCAGCAGTGCGGACAGGGGCGACTACACCTTC.

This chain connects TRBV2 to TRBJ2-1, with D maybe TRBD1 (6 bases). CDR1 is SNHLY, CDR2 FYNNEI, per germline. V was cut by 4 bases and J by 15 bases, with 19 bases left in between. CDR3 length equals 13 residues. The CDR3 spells CASSVGGEGDRFF. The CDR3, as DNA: TGTGCCAGCAGTGTAGGGGGAGAGGGAGATCGGTTCTTC.

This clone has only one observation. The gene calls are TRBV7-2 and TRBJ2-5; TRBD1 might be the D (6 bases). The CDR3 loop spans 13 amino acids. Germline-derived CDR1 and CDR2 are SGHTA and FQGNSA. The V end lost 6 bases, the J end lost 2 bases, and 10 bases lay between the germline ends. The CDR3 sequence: CASRVRGQETQYF. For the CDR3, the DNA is TGTGCCAGCAGAGTCAGGGGTCAAGAGACCCAGTACTTC.

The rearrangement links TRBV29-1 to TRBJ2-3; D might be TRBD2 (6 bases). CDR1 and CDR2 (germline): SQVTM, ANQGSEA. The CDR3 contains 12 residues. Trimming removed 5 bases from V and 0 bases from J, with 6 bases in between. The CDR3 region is CSVSGSTDTQYF. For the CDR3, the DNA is TGCAGCGTTAGCGGGAGCACAGATACGCAGTATTTT.

The CDR3 DNA is TGCGCCAGCAGCTTGGGCGTAGGGACGGGCTCCTACGAGCAGTACTTC. Translation: CASSLGVGTGSYEQYF. The chain recombines TRBV5-1 with TRBJ2-7; D possibly matches TRBD1 or TRBD2 (5 bases each). The CDR3 extends over 16 amino acids. Trimming pared 0 bases from V and 0 bases from J, leaving 13 bases between. Germline CDR1 and CDR2: SGHRS and YFSETQ.

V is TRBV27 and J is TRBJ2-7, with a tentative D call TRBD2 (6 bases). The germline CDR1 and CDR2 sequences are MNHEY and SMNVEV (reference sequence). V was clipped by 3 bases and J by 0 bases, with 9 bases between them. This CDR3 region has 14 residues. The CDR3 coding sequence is TGTGCCAGCAGTTTTACGGGAGACTCCTACGAGCAGTACTTC. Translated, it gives CASSFTGDSYEQYF.

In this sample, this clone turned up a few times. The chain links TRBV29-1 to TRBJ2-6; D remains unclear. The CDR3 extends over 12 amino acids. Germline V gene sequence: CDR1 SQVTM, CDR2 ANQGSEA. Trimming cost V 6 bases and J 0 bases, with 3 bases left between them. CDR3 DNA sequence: TGCAGCGTCAGCTCTGGGGCCAACGTCCTGACTTTC. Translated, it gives CSVSSGANVLTF.

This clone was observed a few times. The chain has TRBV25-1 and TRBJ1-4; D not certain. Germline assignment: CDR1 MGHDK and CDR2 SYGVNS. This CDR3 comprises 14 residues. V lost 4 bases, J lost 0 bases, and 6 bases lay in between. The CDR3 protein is CASSATTTNEKLFF. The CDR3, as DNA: TGTGCCAGCAGTGCGACCACAACTAATGAAAAACTGTTTTTT.

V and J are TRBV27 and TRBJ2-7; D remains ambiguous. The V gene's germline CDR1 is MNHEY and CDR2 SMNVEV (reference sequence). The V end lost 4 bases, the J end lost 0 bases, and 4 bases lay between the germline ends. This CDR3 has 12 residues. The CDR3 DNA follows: TGTGCCAGCAGTTCCGGCTCCTACGAGCAGTACTTC. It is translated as CASSSGSYEQYF.

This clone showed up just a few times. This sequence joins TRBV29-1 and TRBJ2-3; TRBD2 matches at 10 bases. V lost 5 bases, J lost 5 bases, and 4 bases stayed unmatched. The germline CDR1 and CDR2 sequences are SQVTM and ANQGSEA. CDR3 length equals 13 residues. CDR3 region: CSVLAGVRDTQYF. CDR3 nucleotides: TGCAGCGTTCTAGCGGGGGTGAGAGATACGCAGTATTTT.

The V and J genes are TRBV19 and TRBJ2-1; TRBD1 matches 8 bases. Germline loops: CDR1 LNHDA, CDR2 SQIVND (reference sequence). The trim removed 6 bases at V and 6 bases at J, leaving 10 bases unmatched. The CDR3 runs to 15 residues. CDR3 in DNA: TGTGCCAGTAGCTCGGTCACAGGGGGTTTCAATGAGCAGTTCTTC. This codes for CASSSVTGGFNEQFF.

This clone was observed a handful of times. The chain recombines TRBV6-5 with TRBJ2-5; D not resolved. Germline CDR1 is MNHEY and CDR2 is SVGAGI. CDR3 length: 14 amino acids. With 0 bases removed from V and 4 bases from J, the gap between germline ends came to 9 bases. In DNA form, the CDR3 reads TGTGCCAGCAGTTACTCAAAGTCCCGAGAGACCCAGTACTTC. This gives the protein CASSYSKSRETQYF.

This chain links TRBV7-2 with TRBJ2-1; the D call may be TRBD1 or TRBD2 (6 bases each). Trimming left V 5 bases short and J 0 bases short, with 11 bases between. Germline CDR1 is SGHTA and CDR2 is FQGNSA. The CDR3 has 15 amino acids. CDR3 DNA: TGTGCCAGCAGCCCGGAGGGGGACTCCTACAATGAGCAGTTCTTC. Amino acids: CASSPEGDSYNEQFF.

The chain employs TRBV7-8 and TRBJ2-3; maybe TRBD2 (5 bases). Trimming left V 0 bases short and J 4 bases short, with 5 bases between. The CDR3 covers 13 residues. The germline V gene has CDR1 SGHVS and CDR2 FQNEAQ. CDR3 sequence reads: CASSLAGADTQYF. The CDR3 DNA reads TGTGCCAGCAGCTTAGCGGGAGCAGATACGCAGTATTTT.

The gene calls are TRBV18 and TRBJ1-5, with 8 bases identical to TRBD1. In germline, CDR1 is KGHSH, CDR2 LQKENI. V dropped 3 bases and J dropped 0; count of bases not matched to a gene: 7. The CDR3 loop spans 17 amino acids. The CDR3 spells CASSPWTGSDSNQPQHF. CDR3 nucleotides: TGTGCCAGCTCACCCTGGACAGGGAGCGATAGCAATCAGCCCCAGCATTTT.

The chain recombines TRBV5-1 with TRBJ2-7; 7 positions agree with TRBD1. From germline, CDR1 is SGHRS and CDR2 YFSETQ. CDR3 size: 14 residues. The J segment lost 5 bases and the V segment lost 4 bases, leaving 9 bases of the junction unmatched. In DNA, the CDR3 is TGCGCCAGCAGCCCAGACAGGGATCTCCACGAGCAGTACTTC. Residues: CASSPDRDLHEQYF.

CDR3 bases: TGTGCAAGTCGCTTAGGAGGGGAGCGCGGACAGGTGATGGAGACCCAGTACTTC. Amino acids: CASRLGGERGQVMETQYF. This sequence joins TRBV12-2 and TRBJ2-5; TRBD1, the table's D call, was not compared with the DNA. TRBV12-2 is noted as a pseudogene. This CDR3 region has 18 residues.

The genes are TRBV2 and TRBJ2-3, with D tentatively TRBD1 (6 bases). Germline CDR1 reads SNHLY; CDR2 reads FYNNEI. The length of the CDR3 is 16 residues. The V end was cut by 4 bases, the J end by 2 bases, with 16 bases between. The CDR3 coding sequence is TGTGCCAGCAGTGGGACCGGGGACACCAACACAGATACGCAGTATTTT. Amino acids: CASSGTGDTNTDTQYF.

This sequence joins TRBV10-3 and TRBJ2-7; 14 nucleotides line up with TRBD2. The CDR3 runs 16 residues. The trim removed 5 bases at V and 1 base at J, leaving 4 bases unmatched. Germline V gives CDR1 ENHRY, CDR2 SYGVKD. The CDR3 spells CAISTGLAGGSYEQYF. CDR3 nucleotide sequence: TGTGCCATCAGTACCGGACTAGCGGGGGGATCCTACGAGCAGTACTTC.

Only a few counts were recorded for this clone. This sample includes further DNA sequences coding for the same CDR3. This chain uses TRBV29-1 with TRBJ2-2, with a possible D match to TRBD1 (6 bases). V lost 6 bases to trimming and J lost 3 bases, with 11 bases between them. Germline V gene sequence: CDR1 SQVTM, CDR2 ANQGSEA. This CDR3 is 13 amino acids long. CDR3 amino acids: CSVGDTDTGELFF. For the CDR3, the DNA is TGCAGCGTGGGGGACACCGACACCGGGGAGCTGTTTTTT.